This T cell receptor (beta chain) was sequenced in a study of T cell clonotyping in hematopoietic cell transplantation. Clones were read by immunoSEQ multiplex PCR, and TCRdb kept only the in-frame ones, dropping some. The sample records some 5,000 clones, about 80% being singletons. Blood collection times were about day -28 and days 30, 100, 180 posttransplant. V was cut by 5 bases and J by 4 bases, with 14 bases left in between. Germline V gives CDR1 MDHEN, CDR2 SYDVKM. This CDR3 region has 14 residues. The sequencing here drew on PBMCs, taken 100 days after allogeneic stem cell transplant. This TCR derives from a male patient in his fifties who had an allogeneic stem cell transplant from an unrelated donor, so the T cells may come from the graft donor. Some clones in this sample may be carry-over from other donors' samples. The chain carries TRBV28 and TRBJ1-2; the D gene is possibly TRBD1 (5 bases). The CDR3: CASSPNRRGYGYTF. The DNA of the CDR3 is TGTGCCAGCAGTCCAAACAGGAGGGGCTATGGCTACACCTTC.